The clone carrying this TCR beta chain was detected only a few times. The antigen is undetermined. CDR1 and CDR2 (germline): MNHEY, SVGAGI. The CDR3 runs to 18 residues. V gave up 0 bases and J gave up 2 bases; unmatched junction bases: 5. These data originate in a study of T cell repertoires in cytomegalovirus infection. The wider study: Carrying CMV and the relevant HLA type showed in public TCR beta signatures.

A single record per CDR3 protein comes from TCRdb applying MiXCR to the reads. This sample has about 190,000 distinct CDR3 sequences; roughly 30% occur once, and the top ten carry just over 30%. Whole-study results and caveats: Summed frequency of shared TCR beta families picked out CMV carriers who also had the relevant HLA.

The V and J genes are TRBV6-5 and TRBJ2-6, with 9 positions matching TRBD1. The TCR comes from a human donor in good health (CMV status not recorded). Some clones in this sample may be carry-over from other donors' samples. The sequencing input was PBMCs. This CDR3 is CASSYSGTGIPGANVLTF. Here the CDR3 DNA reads TGTGCCAGCAGTTACTCAGGGACAGGGATCCCTGGGGCCAACGTCCTGACTTTC.